This TCR beta chain was profiled in a study of early T cells in non-severe SARS-CoV-2 infection. Study information: Sequencing input comprised bulk RNA from unsorted whole blood; chain pairing was not available.

CDR1 is SGHRS and CDR2 is YFSETQ in the germline V gene. V was pared by 4 bases and J by 0 bases, with 1 base of the junction left unmatched. This CDR3 region has 15 residues. TCRdb processed the 5' RACE reads anew with MiXCR; each CDR3 protein has one entry. The sample has 55,000 to 65,000 distinct CDR3 sequences, roughly 9.7% seen once. The chain uses TRBV5-1 and TRBJ2-1, with 10 positions matching TRBD2. The sample comprised whole blood. The sequence derives from an adult who was a healthcare worker with PCR-confirmed SARS-CoV-2 infection or an uninfected control (not recorded which). The CDR3 bases are TGCGCCAGCAGCCCTAGCGGGAGCTCCTACAATGAGCAGTTCTTC. Translation gives CASSPSGSSYNEQFF.